This TCR beta chain was sequenced for a study of control samples from healthy donors and cancer patients. This CDR3 is built from 17 residues. The germline gives CDR1 MDHEN, CDR2 SYDVKM. Trimming stripped 2 bases from V and 0 bases from J, with 16 bases between. TCRdb's table, derived via immunoSEQ multiplex PCR, lists solely in-frame clones and lacks some. Seen here are over 150,000 clones, approximately 92% observed once, and the top ten hold around 1.6%. This clone was observed a single time. The TCR originated in a man aged 18 to 30 in good health. The chain is built from TRBV28 and TRBJ1-1, with D uncertain. Input material: blood. The CDR3 here is CASSLVRSQNMNTEAFF. The CDR3 bases are TGTGCCAGCAGTTTAGTTCGCAGTCAAAACATGAACACTGAAGCTTTCTTT.